Reported below is one T cell receptor beta chain. What it binds is unknown. Using around 200 ng DNA, tens of thousands of T cell genomes, the sorted-subset replicate PCRs were run. Produced via immunoSEQ multiplex PCR; TCRdb's table is partial and in-frame only. The data hold about 700,000 clones, with just over 90% observed a single time. This specimen belongs to a study of shared clonotypes between healthy human individuals. Study information: Per donor, CD8 memory used one plate, CD8 naive used two, CD4 memory used three and CD4 naive used three.

The CDR3 covers 15 residues. Germline CDR1 SGHTA, CDR2 FQGTGA. The J segment lost 10 bases and the V segment lost 5 bases, leaving 16 bases of the junction unmatched. CD45RO-negative, CCR7-positively selected cells formed the naive CD8 fraction, excluding terminally differentiated effector memory CD45RA+ cells. Study conclusions and caveats: Clonotypes which were not shared had lower generation probabilities than clonotypes that all four donors shared.

The chain couples TRBV7-3 to TRBJ2-7; 8 nucleotides agree with TRBD2. What was sequenced was naive CD8+ T cells sorted from blood. This TCR was recovered from a man aged 30-40 years in good health. The CDR3 region is CASSLNRGAGVPQYF. Written as DNA, the CDR3 is TGTGCCAGCAGCCTCAATCGGGGAGCGGGAGTACCTCAGTACTTC.